This T cell receptor beta chain is drawn from a study of PD-1 blockade in mismatch repair-deficient tumors (dated by TCRdb to 2017 to 2019). With regard to the full study: Between late 2013 and September 2016, 86 consecutive patients with eleven to twelve mismatch repair-deficient cancer types, all previously treated and progressing, were enrolled in the trial. Deep sequencing of TCR CDR3 regions was used to track tumor-associated T cell clones in peripheral blood of patients responding to PD-1 blockade.

From the cysteine up to the phenylalanine, the CDR3 has a length of 16 residues. Only the CDR3 part of the read is kept: 48 bases, read in frame from the first base. Trimming accounts for 4 bases at V and 5 bases at J, while the number of junction bases matched to no gene is 8. CDR1 SGHNT and CDR2 YYREEE were looked up in the germline V gene (reference sequence). What the authors observed across the whole study: Tumor-resident clones, often undetectable in blood before treatment, expanded rapidly after pembrolizumab and then contracted, generally before radiologic responses.

According to the study, the label for this sample's time point signals: peripheral blood 12 weeks after first pembrolizumab dose. For every enrolled patient, mismatch repair deficiency was confirmed by either polymerase chain reaction or immunohistochemistry. TCR sequencing was carried out for a few patients who responded to pembrolizumab therapy. The phase II trial prospectively evaluated PD-1 blockade with pembrolizumab in advanced mismatch repair-deficient cancers, independent of tissue of origin. Peripheral blood T cell samples were serially collected before and at multiple times after PD-1 blockade was started. The timing of each blood sample was reported as weeks after the first dose of pembrolizumab. The library was prepared using the immunoSEQ multiplex PCR assay. TCRdb's version of the immuneACCESS table is confined to in-frame rearrangements and falls short of the full clone set. An unresolved V gene accounts for under half of the shortfall where checked; the remainder is of unknown origin. The sample data list around 23,000 clones, and over 80% of these were observed just once. Of the sample, roughly 21% is held by the ten largest clones.

This clone was observed a single time. The target of this receptor is not known. No base qualities exist here, and no much larger clone lies one base off it. The chain links TRBV5-4 with TRBJ1-4, with 10 bases aligning to TRBD1. This material consisted of peripheral blood, taken 12 weeks after starting pembrolizumab. This sequence originates from an adult with mismatch repair-deficient cancer. The DNA sequence is TGTGCCAGCAGCGATAAAAAGACAGGGGGCAATGAAAAACTGTTTTTT. Translated, it reads CASSDKKTGGNEKLFF.